Reported below is one T cell receptor (beta chain). Per germline, CDR1 MDHEN and CDR2 SYDVKM. The CDR3 runs 16 residues. The V segment lost 5 bases and the J segment 5 bases; nucleotides outside the gene matches: 14. The record originates from a study of T cell changes during pregnancy in multiple sclerosis. The method was immunoSEQ multiplex PCR; TCRdb's version includes in-frame clones alone and lacks a portion of them. The table has about 71,000 clones, around nine tenths seen once. Sequenced here: peripheral blood, sampled in the third trimester of pregnancy. V and J are TRBV28 and TRBJ2-5; 7 bases align to TRBD2. The TCR comes from a female donor with multiple sclerosis, enrolled in a pregnancy study. The CDR3 bases are TGTGCCAGCAGTCCCCCCAATTGGGGGAGGGCGGAGACCCAGTACTTC. Encoded protein: CASSPPNWGRAETQYF.